This T cell receptor (beta chain) was recovered during a study of glioma-infiltrating T cells after dendritic cell vaccination. No glioblastoma patient carried an isocitrate dehydrogenase mutation. TCRB CDR3 was amplified from 2 ug genomic DNA or less. The PCR used 60 V beta and 13 J beta primers. Measured with immunoSEQ multiplex PCR; TCRdb has only the in-frame clones, and not every one. This sample yields tens of thousands of clones, of which approximately 80% are seen a single time; approximately 2.1% belongs to the top ten. Looked up from germline, CDR1 is MNHEY and CDR2 is SVGAGI. The CDR3 contains 15 residues. The V and J ends lost 6 bases and 7 bases, in that order; junction bases with no gene match: 10.

The chain carries TRBV6-5 and TRBJ1-4; TRBD1 agrees at 8 bases. Specimen: blood, collected before dendritic cell vaccination. This TCR was sampled from a human donor with glioblastoma. The CDR3 is CASREDREGGEKLFF. DNA for the CDR3: TGTGCCAGCAGGGAGGACAGGGAGGGTGGTGAAAAACTGTTTTTT.